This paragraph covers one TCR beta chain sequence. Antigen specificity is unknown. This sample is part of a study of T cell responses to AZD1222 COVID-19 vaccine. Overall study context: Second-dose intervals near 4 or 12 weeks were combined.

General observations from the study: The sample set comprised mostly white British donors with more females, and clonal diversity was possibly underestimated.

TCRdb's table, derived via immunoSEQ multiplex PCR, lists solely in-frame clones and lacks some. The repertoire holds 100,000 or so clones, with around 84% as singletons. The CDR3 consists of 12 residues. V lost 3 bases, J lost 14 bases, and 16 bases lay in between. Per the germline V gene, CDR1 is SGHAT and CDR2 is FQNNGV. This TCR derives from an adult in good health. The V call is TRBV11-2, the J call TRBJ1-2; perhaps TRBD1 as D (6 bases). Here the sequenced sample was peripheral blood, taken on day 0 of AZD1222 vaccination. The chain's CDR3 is CASSFQDSGRTF. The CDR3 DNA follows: TGTGCCAGCAGCTTCCAGGACAGCGGGCGAACCTTC.